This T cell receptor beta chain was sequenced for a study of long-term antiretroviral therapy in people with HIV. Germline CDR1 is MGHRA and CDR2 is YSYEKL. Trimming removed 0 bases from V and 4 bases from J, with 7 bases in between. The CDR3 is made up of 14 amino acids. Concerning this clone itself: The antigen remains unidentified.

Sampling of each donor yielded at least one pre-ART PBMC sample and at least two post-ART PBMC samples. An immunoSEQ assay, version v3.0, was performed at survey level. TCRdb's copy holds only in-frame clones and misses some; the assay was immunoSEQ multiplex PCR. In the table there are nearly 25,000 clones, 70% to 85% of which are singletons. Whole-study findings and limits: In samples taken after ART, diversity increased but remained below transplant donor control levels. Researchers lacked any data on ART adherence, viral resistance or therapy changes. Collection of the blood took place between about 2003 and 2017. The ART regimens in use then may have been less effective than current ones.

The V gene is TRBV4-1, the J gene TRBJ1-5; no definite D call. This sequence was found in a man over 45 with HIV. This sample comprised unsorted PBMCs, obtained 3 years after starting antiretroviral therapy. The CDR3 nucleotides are TGCGCCAGCAGCCAAGAGAACGGGAATCAGCCCCAGCATTTT. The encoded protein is CASSQENGNQPQHF.